The rows below give T cell receptor beta chains drawn from one sample of a study of cytomegalovirus exposure and HLA in healthy donors. Repertoires were generated with immunoSEQ multiplex PCR, while TCRdb's copy carries only in-frame clones and drops some. The sample includes roughly 130,000 clones, roughly 82% of them seen just once. The sequencing input was PBMCs. The receptors shown here come from a boy between 10 and 17 years old in good health and CMV-seronegative. Each CDR3 is given with its conserved first and last residue. D genes are given only for firm matches. The listing skips clone size in some rows; elsewhere it reads once, few, many or a size class.

j_gene	v_gene	abundance	d_gene	CDR3nt	CDR3aa
TRBJ2-3	TRBV4-1	.	.	TGCGCCAGCAGCCAAGAAATACTAGCTGATACGCAGTATTTT	CASSQEILADTQYF
TRBJ2-3	TRBV11-2	.	.	TGTGCCAGCAGCTTAGATCTAGCAGATACGCAGTATTTT	CASSLDLADTQYF
TRBJ2-7	TRBV5-1	.	TRBD2	TGCGCCAGCAGCTTGGAGGGGCGGGAGGCCTACGAGCAGTACTTC	CASSLEGREAYEQYF
TRBJ1-1	TRBV14	.	TRBD1	TGTGCCAGCAGCCGCCGATCCGGGACAGGGAACACTGAAGCTTTCTTT	CASSRRSGTGNTEAFF
TRBJ2-2	TRBV5-1	.	.	TGCGCCAGCAGGCCCCAGGGGACCGGGGAGCTGTTTTTT	CASRPQGTGELFF
TRBJ2-7	TRBV27	.	.	TGTGCCAGCAGTCCGGGAGCCTCCTACGAGCAGTACTTC	CASSPGASYEQYF
TRBJ1-4	TRBV5-4	.	.	TGTGCCAGCAGCTTGGCGGGGGCAACTAATGAAAAACTGTTTTTT	CASSLAGATNEKLFF
TRBJ1-1	TRBV6-6	.	.	TGTGCCAGCACCCCTGGGGCGGGGGGAGGAGCTTTCTTT	CASTPGAGGGAFF
TRBJ2-7	TRBV6-1	once	.	TGTGCCAGCAGTGAAAACCCTGGGGCCTCCTACGAGCAGTACTTC	CASSENPGASYEQYF
TRBJ1-2	TRBV5-6	few	.	TGTGCCAGCAGCTTGGGACAGAACTACCCGTTACGTGGCTACACCTTC	CASSLGQNYPLRGYTF
TRBJ1-2	TRBV27	.	.	TGTGCCAGCAGTTTGATCCCCAGGGGCGAAAACTATGGCTACACCTTC	CASSLIPRGENYGYTF
TRBJ2-1	TRBV7-7	.	TRBD2	TGTGCCAGCAGCTTAGCGGGAGGGGCCAATGAGCAGTTCTTC	CASSLAGGANEQFF
TRBJ1-1	TRBV5-4	.	.	TGTGCCAGCAGCCAGGTTTTGAACACTGAAGCTTTCTTT	CASSQVLNTEAFF
TRBJ2-7	TRBV5-1	.	TRBD1	TGCGCCAGCAGCTATGGACAGGGACGGAACGAGCAGTACTTC	CASSYGQGRNEQYF
TRBJ2-7	TRBV9	.	TRBD2	TGTGCCAGCAGCGTTCGACTAGCGGGAGTCTACGAGCAGTACTTC	CASSVRLAGVYEQYF
TRBJ2-1	TRBV5-4	.	TRBD2	TGTGCCAGCAGCCCTCGGGAGGGCTCCTACAATGAGCAGTTCTTC	CASSPREGSYNEQFF
TRBJ2-1	TRBV5-1	once	TRBD2	TGCGCCAGCAGCTTAGCGGGAGGCCGCCGAGCCTACAATGAGCAGTTCTTC	CASSLAGGRRAYNEQFF
TRBJ1-1	TRBV6-5	once	TRBD1	TGTGCCAGCAGTTACTCGACAGGGGGCTCGTTAGGTGCTTTCTTT	CASSYSTGGSLGAFF
TRBJ2-7	TRBV4-1	.	.	TGCGCCAGCAGCCCCGGGCAGGGCCCCTCCTACGAGCAGTACTTC	CASSPGQGPSYEQYF
TRBJ1-1	TRBV6-5	.	.	TGTGCCAGCAGCTTTGGACAGCTGAACACTGAAGCTTTCTTT	CASSFGQLNTEAFF
TRBJ1-1	TRBV6-5	.	.	TGTGCCAGCAGAGGCAGGGGAGGGGTAGTCACTGAAGCTTTCTTT	CASRGRGGVVTEAFF
TRBJ2-4	TRBV4-3	.	TRBD2	TGCGCCAGCAGCCAAGAACTAGCGGGACGGGAGTACTTC	CASSQELAGREYF
TRBJ2-1	TRBV6-5	.	TRBD2	TGTGCCAGCAGTTACTTGACTAGCGGGAACAATGAGCAGTTCTTC	CASSYLTSGNNEQFF
TRBJ2-7	TRBV13	.	TRBD2	TGTGCCAGCAGCTTGGGAGGGGCGTCCTACGAGCAGTACTTC	CASSLGGASYEQYF